This T cell receptor beta chain was identified during a study of vaccination effects on CD4 cells after COVID-19. The wider study: Samples were taken post-vaccine, and their median timing was 72 days after the second dose.

About this clone: Its antigen is unidentified.

In the ViraFEST assay, antigen-specific CD4+ clonotypes were identified by expansion after peptide-pool stimulation. Subsequent to about 10 days of culture, CD4+ T cells were isolated. Two doses of either BNT162b2 or mRNA-1273 were given to each participant. According to the study, vaccine recipients showed no prior SARS-CoV-2 infection and negative nucleocapsid antibodies. Germline values: CDR1 MGHRA, CDR2 YSYEKL. This CDR3 comprises 14 residues. V gave up 1 base and J gave up 2 bases, with 8 bases separating them. This table comes from immunoSEQ multiplex PCR, and its TCRdb copy is limited to in-frame clones, with some not included. The sample lists 60,000 to 85,000 clones; 70% to 75% were seen once. Overall study results and limits: Researchers report that only 1 of 255 vaccine-induced clones in healthy vaccinees cross-reacted with common cold coronaviruses.

The sequence was obtained from a human donor who received a COVID-19 vaccine. The V call is TRBV4-1, the J call TRBJ1-2, with D unresolved. This material consisted of CD4+ T cells from PBMCs cultured with HCoV-229E spike peptides, taken after COVID-19 vaccination. CDR3 region: CASSQASGNYGYTF. The CDR3 DNA sequence: TGCGCCAGCAGCCAAGCCTCCGGGAACTATGGCTACACCTTC.